This T cell receptor (beta chain) derives from a study of tumor and adjacent non-tumor tissue in lung cancer (dated by TCRdb to the late 2010s). Study-wide context: Patients with adenocarcinoma (approximately twelve), squamous cell carcinoma (2) and small cell lung cancer (1) were included in the cohort. Ages among the roughly 15 patients ranged from about 31 to 85 years, there were roughly 10 men and 5 women, and disease was at TNM stage I to III. Sequencing produced about 130 million productive TCRbeta reads in total, an average of about 4.2 million reads per sample. The study compared bulk TCRbeta repertoires between lung tumor tissue and matched distant non-tumor lung tissue from over twelve lung cancer patients. Under 35 paired specimens, one tumor and one normal lung sample per patient, were profiled by TCRbeta CDR3 sequencing. Overall study results and their limits: Tumor tissue showed significantly greater TCR diversity (inverse Simpson) than normal lung tissue (approximately 400 vs 170, P = 0.0075, Mann-Whitney U test). A significantly larger cumulative share of the repertoire was made up by the top 100 clones in normal lung than in tumor tissue. Because peripheral blood was not sequenced, the blood TCRbeta repertoires of the lung cancer patients in the study went unexamined. The cohort had only 15 or so patients, and the authors noted that larger samples and more detailed clinical data are needed. TCR diversity was significantly higher in younger patients, and greater tumor TCR diversity was associated with shorter overall survival and shorter disease-free survival. The methods do not name the sequencing platform or mention unique molecular identifiers.

Note on this clonotype: Its antigen target is currently unknown. One end of the junction is discordant with germline, which a read error may explain.

Sequences MNHEY (CDR1) and SVGAGI (CDR2) are obtained from the germline V gene. Inclusive of the bounding cysteine and phenylalanine, the CDR3 is 15 residues long. The sequence is cut down to CDR3 DNA, 45 bases in frame from base 1. Libraries were prepared through multiplex PCR. The sequencer listed for this sample is Illumina HiSeq 2500. TCRbeta libraries were constructed through three rounds of nested PCR with primers (Table S4) according to protocols adapted from ARM-PCR. Before sequencing, PCR products of 200-500 bp were excised from the gel and purified with the QIAquick gel extraction kit. The published analysis was carried out like this. Trimmomatic was used to clean the reads, FLASH was used to merge the reads into complete CDR3 sequences, and MiTCR was used to assign the reads to V(D)J germline segments. VDJtools was used to compute clonal diversity as the inverse Simpson's index. In-frame sequences without a premature stop codon were defined as productive reads. The public reads were reprocessed in TCRdb via fastp at Q25 and MiXCR, keeping in-frame beta chains. Identical CDR3 protein sequences are pooled into one entry, listed with their most common genes and DNA. The V and J calls and clone size are TCRdb's, not the authors'. The sample includes over 110,000 distinct CDR3 sequences, with roughly 66% observed a single time. Over 15% of the sample goes to the ten largest clones.

RNA was extracted from bulk unsorted tissue and checked for quality with a NanoDrop ND-1000 and an Agilent 2100. All donors had newly diagnosed lung cancer, had not received prior chemotherapy, and were admitted for thoracic surgery in China between August and November 2014. Patients who had received previous radiotherapy or chemotherapy, or who had another concurrent cancer, were excluded from the study. Surgical tissue pieces of roughly 1-2.2 cm3 were preserved in RNAlater solution and stored at -80 °C until use. The V and J genes are TRBV6-5 and TRBJ2-7, with an unclear D gene assignment. Sequenced material: lung tumor tissue. This receptor was identified in a man between 60 and 70 years old with small cell lung cancer. The DNA sequence is as follows: TGTGTCAGCAGTTACTCGACCGCCCACCGGCCCGAGCAGTACTTC. It translates as CVSSYSTAHRPEQYF.